The 19 T cell receptor delta chains listed next were all sequenced from one sample in a study of Vδ1+ human thymocytes. Study conclusions and caveats: In the thymus, TRG and TRD repertoires looked highly polyclonal with Gaussian CDR3 lengths.

Their antigen targets remain unknown. RNA was extracted from the cells and then reverse transcribed. The CDR3 regions were amplified by multiplex PCR from V-gene primers to a constant-region primer. TCRdb re-called the multiplex PCR reads through CATT. The repertoire consists of 23,000 or so delta-chain clones, with 6.5% to 8% occurring once and the leading ten covering 1%. The sample comprised Vdelta1+ gamma-delta thymocytes from the thymus. As to subset: FACS-sorted CD3+ TCRalphabeta- TCRVdelta1+ TCRVdelta2- thymocytes. These receptors originate from a girl less than two years old who had congenital heart surgery.

The V gene is uncalled and the J gene is TRDJ1; the D call in the table, TRDD3, was not verified against the DNA. The CDR3 spans 18 residues. The CDR3 DNA sequence: TGTGCTCTTGGGGAACTTCTCCCCACCCCCCTGGCGGCCGATAAACTCATCTTT. Translation: CALGELLPTPLAADKLIF.

The chain is built from TRDV1 and TRDJ1, with D unresolved. Germline-derived CDR1 and CDR2 are TSWWSYY and QGS. This CDR3 is 13 amino acids long. Deletions cut 2 bases from V and 10 bases from J, with 14 bases between. The CDR3 spells CALGECAPWRLIF. In nucleotides, the CDR3 is TGTGCTCTTGGGGAATGTGCCCCTTGGCGACTCATCTTT.

This clone was found a few times. This chain links TRDV1 with TRDJ1, with no clear D. V lost 2 bases and J lost 1, with 8 bases in between. Looked up from germline, CDR1 is TSWWSYY and CDR2 is QGS. This CDR3 has 14 amino acids. The CDR3 is CALGEILPTDKLIF. CDR3 bases: TGTGCTCTTGGGGAAATCTTACCCACCGATAAACTCATCTTT.

This clone was recorded a few times. J is TRDJ3 and V is TRAV29/DV5, with D possibly matching TRDD2 (5 bases). Trimming stripped 0 bases from V and 3 bases from J, with 22 bases between. Germline CDR1 NSMFDY, CDR2 ISSIKDK. The CDR3 sequence is 20 residues long. The CDR3 DNA reads as TGTGCAGCAAGCGCGCTCCCCCGGCCTTCTAGACGCTGGGACACCCGACAGATGTTTTTC. It translates to CAASALPRPSRRWDTRQMFF.

This clone was picked up a small number of times. The chain links TRDV1 to TRDJ1; 8 nucleotides match TRDD3. Looked up from germline, CDR1 is TSWWSYY and CDR2 is QGS. V lost 5 bases, J lost 0 bases, and 20 bases stayed unmatched. This CDR3 contains 20 residues. The CDR3 DNA follows: TGTGCTCTTGGGAGGGCAGGTCTATTAAAGGGATACGGGTACACCGATAAACTCATCTTT. Its protein product is CALGRAGLLKGYGYTDKLIF.

This clone has only a few counts. J is TRDJ1 and V is TRDV1, with a possible D match to TRDD3 (5 bases). V dropped 4 bases and J dropped 3 bases, with 27 bases sitting between them. CDR3 size: 19 residues. The germline gives CDR1 TSWWSYY, CDR2 QGS. As DNA, the CDR3 is TGTGCTCTTGGGGGGACCGGTGACGGATATCCTTACTTATCCGATAAACTCATCTTT. Translated: CALGGTGDGYPYLSDKLIF.

The J gene is TRDJ1, the V gene TRDV1, with a possible D match to TRDD3 (8 bases). Per germline, CDR1 TSWWSYY and CDR2 QGS. Trimming shortened V by 5 bases and J by 0 bases, and 25 bases separated the two germline ends. The CDR3 length is 19 residues. CDR3 amino acids: CALGRKGSYWGPYTDKLIF. CDR3 DNA: TGTGCTCTTGGGAGAAAGGGTTCCTACTGGGGGCCGTACACCGATAAACTCATCTTT.

The rearrangement links TRDV1 to TRDJ1; D uncertain. CDR3 size: 18 residues. The germline V gene has CDR1 TSWWSYY and CDR2 QGS. V lost 4 bases, J lost 0 bases, and 21 bases lay in between. DNA of the CDR3: TGTGCTCTTGGGGCACCACACGGTCTGGAATCGTACACCGATAAACTCATCTTT. Translation gives CALGAPHGLESYTDKLIF.

This clone was seen more than once but under ten times. The chain is built from TRDV1 and TRDJ1, with TRDD3 matching 8 bases. The germline gives CDR1 TSWWSYY, CDR2 QGS. The CDR3 is 17 amino acids. The V gene end was trimmed by 3 bases and the J gene end by 1 base; junction bases not matched to a gene: 10. Written as DNA, the CDR3 is TGTGCTCTTGGGGATCGGTCTGGGGGACGTTTCACCGATAAACTCATCTTT. Its protein is CALGDRSGGRFTDKLIF.

This chain uses TRDV1 with TRDJ1; 7 bases fit TRDD3. V shed 5 bases, J shed 2 bases, and the junction held 8 bases outside the gene matches. The CDR3 length is 15 residues. The V gene's germline CDR1 is TSWWSYY and CDR2 QGS. This CDR3 reads CALGNGGLRTDKLIF. DNA for the CDR3: TGTGCTCTTGGGAACGGGGGATTACGGACCGATAAACTCATCTTT.

This clone was seen a handful of times. The chain employs TRDV1 and TRDJ1, with D maybe TRDD2 (6 bases). This CDR3 has 18 amino acids. V lost 7 bases and J lost 1, with 25 bases in between. Germline lookup yields CDR1 TSWWSYY and CDR2 QGS. CDR3 amino acids: CALEQAFPTRRGTDKLIF. The CDR3 nucleotides read TGTGCTCTTGAGCAGGCCTTCCCCACACGCAGGGGCACCGATAAACTCATCTTT.

The J gene is TRDJ1, the V gene TRDV1; TRDD3 matches at 7 bases. The CDR3 runs to 17 residues. CDR1 and CDR2 from the germline V gene are TSWWSYY and QGS. Germline trimming cut 1 base from V and 7 bases from J; bases unmatched to any gene: 15. CDR3 amino acids: CALGEHLRGWGTGKLIF. In DNA, the CDR3 is TGTGCTCTTGGGGAACACCTACGGGGTTGGGGGACGGGTAAACTCATCTTT.

About this clone: At one of its ends the junction is not consistent with the germline gene, which may arise from a read error. Other DNA sequences in the same sample also yield this CDR3. The chain combines TRDV1 with TRDJ1, with TRDD3 identical over 13 bases. No J segment appears in TCRdb, so it was assigned here by matching the sequence to germline. CDR1 is TSWWSYY, CDR2 QGS, per germline. The CDR3 extends over 22 amino acids. As DNA, the CDR3 is TGTGCGCTTGGGGAACTAGCACATCGAACTGGGGGATACGAACAGTACACCGATAAACTCATCTTT. Amino acid sequence: CALGELAHRTGGYEQYTDKLIF.

V and J are TRDV1 and TRDJ1, with 7 bases that match TRDD3. The J gene is not listed in TCRdb, so it was assigned here from a DNA match to germline. Germline values: CDR1 TSWWSYY, CDR2 QGS. J lost 4 bases, V lost 1 base, and 9 bases had no gene match. The CDR3 covers 16 residues. CDR3 protein: CALGERWKGGIDKLIF. In DNA, the CDR3 is TGTGCTCTTGGGGAACGTTGGAAGGGGGGGATCGATAAACTCATCTTT.

V gene TRDV1 combines with J gene TRDJ1, with TRDD3 matching over 12 bases. The CDR3 contains 19 residues. The germline V gene has CDR1 TSWWSYY and CDR2 QGS. Trimming at V came to 2 bases and at J to 1 base, leaving 11 bases not matched to a gene. The CDR3 here is CALGENNRPGGYATDKLIF. CDR3 DNA sequence: TGTGCTCTTGGGGAAAACAATCGTCCTGGGGGATACGCCACCGATAAACTCATCTTT.

There are a few counts of this clone. The genes are TRDV1 and TRDJ1; D is perhaps TRDD3 (6 bases). The CDR3 is 17 amino acids. Germline V CDR1 and CDR2: TSWWSYY, QGS. V lost 4 bases and J 4 bases, leaving 22 bases between the germline ends. CDR3 protein: CALGARWGDSPGDKLIF. The CDR3 DNA follows: TGTGCTCTTGGGGCCCGATGGGGGGACTCGCCTGGCGATAAACTCATCTTT.

The table lists this clone with a few counts. The V gene is TRDV1, the J gene TRDJ2, with D hard to call. This CDR3 spans 13 amino acids. Trimming cost V 4 bases and J 9 bases, with 12 bases left between them. CDR1 TSWWSYY and CDR2 QGS come from the germline V gene. The CDR3: CALGGIYPSQLFF. The CDR3 bases are TGTGCTCTTGGGGGAATATACCCCTCACAACTCTTCTTT.

This clone was counted between two and nine times. V gene TRDV1 combines with J gene TRDJ1, with TRDD3 identical over 12 bases. CDR1 and CDR2 from the germline V gene are TSWWSYY and QGS. This CDR3 contains 28 residues. The V segment lost 3 bases and the J segment 0 bases; nucleotides outside the gene matches: 38. CDR3 nucleotide sequence: TGTGCTCTTGGGGAGGGCCTTCCCGTCCCCTGGGGGATACGCCAGTACATCACGGTATCCCGTGACACCGATAAACTCATCTTT. Translation gives CALGEGLPVPWGIRQYITVSRDTDKLIF.

This clone was seen a handful of times. The V call is TRDV1, the J call TRDJ1; D possibly corresponds to TRDD3 (5 bases). Germline V gene sequence: CDR1 TSWWSYY, CDR2 QGS. The CDR3 contains 16 residues. Trimming removed 4 bases from V and 0 bases from J, with 15 bases in between. The CDR3 loop reads CALGAADPGNTDKLIF. The CDR3 nucleotides are TGTGCTCTTGGGGCCGCGGATCCGGGGAACACCGATAAACTCATCTTT.